This T cell receptor (beta chain) was obtained from a study of cytomegalovirus exposure and HLA in healthy donors. Study-wide points: Association with HLA alleles at 0.05 false discovery rate was found for 17,000 or so TCR beta sequences in a later analysis. Follow-up analysis later connected one missense variant in DCLRE1C with trimming of TCR beta V- and J-genes. In terms of immune exposure information, only CMV serostatus was available.

The CDR3 is 13 amino acids. Germline CDR1 reads SEHNR; CDR2 reads FQNEAQ (reference sequence). Trimming removed 1 base at V and 12 bases at J, with 16 bases between. As to this clone: The antigen is undetermined.

Primers: 60 Vbeta forward and 13 Jbeta reverse. Clones were sequenced by immunoSEQ multiplex PCR, and TCRdb holds only the in-frame ones, with some missing. The sample has approximately 190,000 clones, 81% seen once; the top ten hold less than 4.5%. This chain connects TRBV7-9 to TRBJ2-7; possibly TRBD2 for D (6 bases). The sequencing sample was made of PBMCs. The TCR was taken from a man aged 50 to 60 in good health and CMV-seronegative. This chain's CDR3 is CASSLGAFGGPYF. In DNA, the CDR3 is TGTGCCAGCAGCTTAGGGGCCTTCGGAGGGCCGTACTTC.